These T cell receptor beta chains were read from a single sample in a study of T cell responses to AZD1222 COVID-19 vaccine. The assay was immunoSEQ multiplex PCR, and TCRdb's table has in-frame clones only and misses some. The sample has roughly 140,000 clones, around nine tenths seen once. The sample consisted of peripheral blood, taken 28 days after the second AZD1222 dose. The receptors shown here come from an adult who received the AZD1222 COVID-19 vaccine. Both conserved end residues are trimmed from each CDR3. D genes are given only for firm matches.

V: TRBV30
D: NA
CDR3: AWSAAGLLKY

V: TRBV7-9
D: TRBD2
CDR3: ASSLARGGEETQY

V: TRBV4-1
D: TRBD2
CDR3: ASSQEGGTSGGPTDTQY

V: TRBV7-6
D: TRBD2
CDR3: ASSLEASGARDEQF

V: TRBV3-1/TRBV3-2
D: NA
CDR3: ASSQGGVYYGYT

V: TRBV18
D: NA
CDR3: ASSSTTEAF

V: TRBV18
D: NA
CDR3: ASSPPWQGEDNEQF

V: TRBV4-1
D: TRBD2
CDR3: ASSQEGVREGYEQY

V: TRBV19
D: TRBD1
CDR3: ASTPGQGRGNTGELF

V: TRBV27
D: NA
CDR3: ASSLGGFLYNEQF

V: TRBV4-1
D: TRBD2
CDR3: ASSQDPLAGGKYEQY

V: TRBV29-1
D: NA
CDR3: SVLTGQLVNTEAF

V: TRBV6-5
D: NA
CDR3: ASSKGNEQF

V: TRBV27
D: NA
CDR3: ASSPLGKYEQY

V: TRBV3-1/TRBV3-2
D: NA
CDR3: ASSWYTGELF

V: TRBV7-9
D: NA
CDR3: ASSLTGRHEQY

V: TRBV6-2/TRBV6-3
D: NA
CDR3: ASSYVRATDTQY

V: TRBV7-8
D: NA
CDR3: ASSLGRAPGANVLT

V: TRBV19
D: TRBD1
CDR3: ASSPRGTPNTEAF